A selection of T cell receptor beta chains follows, all from one sample in a study of cytomegalovirus exposure and HLA in healthy donors. Profiling relied on immunoSEQ multiplex PCR, and the TCRdb table lists in-frame clones only, not all of them. The sample includes about 160,000 clones, around three quarters of them seen just once. The material sequenced was PBMCs. Receptor source: a woman younger than 45 in good health and CMV-seronegative. CDR3s include the opening cysteine and the closing phenylalanine or tryptophan. D genes are given only for firm matches. Part of the rows lack a size; the others show once, few, many or a class for expanded clones.

D: NA; V: TRBV7-8; size: NA; CDR3: CASSLVGGVQETQYF
D: NA; V: TRBV15; size: NA; CDR3: CATSRWEKGPSTDTQYF
D: TRBD1; V: TRBV9; size: NA; CDR3: CASSATGAFYEQYF
D: NA; V: TRBV30; size: NA; CDR3: CAWRYPPTDTGELFF
D: NA; V: TRBV6-1; size: NA; CDR3: CASSPRGDNSPLHF
D: TRBD1; V: TRBV6-6; size: NA; CDR3: CASSYFPGQGGYGYTF
D: NA; V: TRBV7-9; size: NA; CDR3: CASSALVLAYEQYF
D: NA; V: TRBV9; size: NA; CDR3: CASSVAGASNQPQHF
D: NA; V: TRBV7-3; size: NA; CDR3: CASSLSGGSNEQYF
D: NA; V: TRBV5-1; size: once; CDR3: CASSVGTSTDTQYF
D: TRBD1; V: TRBV28; size: NA; CDR3: CASRTSRGLGYTF
D: TRBD1; V: TRBV9; size: NA; CDR3: CASSQLDRVGTGELFF
D: NA; V: TRBV12-5; size: NA; CDR3: CAMGPTANTEAFF
D: NA; V: TRBV6-1; size: few; CDR3: CASSVLGSGNQPQHF
D: TRBD1; V: TRBV5-1; size: NA; CDR3: CASSSQDRGDETQYF
D: NA; V: TRBV29-1; size: NA; CDR3: CSVEAGRGGPNEQFF
D: TRBD2; V: TRBV5-4; size: NA; CDR3: CASSPGLARSYEQYF
D: TRBD1; V: TRBV9; size: few; CDR3: CASSPRTGYNTGELFF
D: TRBD1; V: TRBV5-1; size: NA; CDR3: CASSPTGGRAFF
D: NA; V: TRBV5-4; size: few; CDR3: CASSLAPGALDTQYF
D: NA; V: TRBV27; size: once; CDR3: CASSPKYNEQFF
D: TRBD1; V: TRBV7-9; size: NA; CDR3: CASSSTGGYNEKLFF